These T cell receptor beta chains were read from a single sample in a study of blood T cell repertoires in COVID-19. Sequencing used immunoSEQ multiplex PCR; TCRdb keeps in-frame clones, though not all of them. The sample carries roughly 120,000 clones, 85% to 90% recorded once. The source material was peripheral blood. Every receptor here comes from a man older than 75 with acute or convalescent COVID-19. Each CDR3 is given without its conserved first and last residue.

TRBJ1-1 | TRBV28 | ASSLRFPITEAF
TRBJ1-3 | TRBV3-1/TRBV3-2 | ASSTGRASGNTIY
TRBJ1-2 | TRBV5-1 | ASSLAGDRGHYGYT
TRBJ2-7 | TRBV5-1 | ASSWGTESYEQY
TRBJ1-2 | TRBV5-4 | ASTSGMHSFGGYT
TRBJ2-7 | TRBV19 | ASSPGSRGLSYEQY
TRBJ1-5 | TRBV29-1 | SVRTGLSNQPQH
TRBJ2-2 | TRBV9 | ASSVTQGTNTGELF
TRBJ2-1 | TRBV6-5 | ASSRAGVTYNEQF
TRBJ2-7 | TRBV5-1 | ASSFPGSPGDEQY
TRBJ1-6 | TRBV5-1 | ASSLDGTGVSPLH
TRBJ2-1 | TRBV19 | ASRVLNEQF
TRBJ1-1 | TRBV4-1 | ASSQSRGGNTEAF
TRBJ2-1 | TRBV5-1 | ASSLAGGPNNEQF
TRBJ1-2 | TRBV27 | ASSLFRAGGQGLNGYT
TRBJ1-2 | TRBV7-6 | ASSPTGQSMSYGYT
TRBJ2-7 | TRBV30 | AWSSGTGVYEQY
TRBJ2-1 | TRBV18 | ASSPLPGLAFRNEQF
TRBJ2-1 | TRBV4-1 | ASSQVVLAGYNEQF
TRBJ2-2 | TRBV15 | ATSTQGWAGELF
TRBJ1-5 | TRBV18 | ASSPYSNQPQH
TRBJ1-2 | TRBV13 | ASSSRGSYGYT
TRBJ1-1 | TRBV19 | ASSLAVNTEAF
TRBJ1-6 | TRBV5-4 | ASSSREPKESPLH
TRBJ2-3 | TRBV6-2/TRBV6-3 | ASSYRRRPSGGGETDTQY
TRBJ2-5 | TRBV5-4 | ASSLAPGQGVETQY
TRBJ2-7 | TRBV15 | ATSRTGGPYEQY
TRBJ1-5 | TRBV30 | AYEEGANQPQH
TRBJ2-5 | TRBV25-1 | ASSPTSGGRETQY
TRBJ1-1 | TRBV6-4 | ASSEEIAATEAF
TRBJ2-3 | TRBV27 | ASSLLAAASPQY
TRBJ2-1 | TRBV18 | ASSPAGIPNEQF
TRBJ1-1 | TRBV28 | ASSIPTGSDTEAF
TRBJ2-7 | TRBV19 | ASSARTGIGSYEQY
TRBJ2-5 | TRBV10-3 | AISASTSGVQETQY
TRBJ2-7 | TRBV5-5 | ASSWDRVGEQY
TRBJ2-3 | TRBV5-1 | ASSPSGTMSTDTQY
TRBJ1-3 | TRBV25-1 | ASSEFQSSGNTIY
TRBJ1-1 | TRBV28 | ASSLGQSKAF
TRBJ2-2 | TRBV19 | ASTLTGELF
TRBJ1-5 | TRBV6-6 | ASSNSQWRQPQH
TRBJ2-6 | TRBV19 | ASRESGANVLT
TRBJ1-4 | TRBV27 | ASSSSTGREKLF
TRBJ2-2 | TRBV6-1 | ASSETGMDTGELF
TRBJ1-5 | TRBV18 | ASSPVWGEGNQPQH